This T cell receptor (beta chain) was captured by sequencing in a study of cytomegalovirus exposure and HLA in healthy donors. Regarding the study as a whole: Later examination showed HLA-associated TCR beta chains had greater clonal expansion than equally common others.

Primers included in the PCR were 60 Vbeta and 13 Jbeta primers. The method was immunoSEQ multiplex PCR; TCRdb's version includes in-frame clones alone and lacks a portion of them. The sample lists some 140,000 clones; around 77% were seen once. Between the trimmed V and J ends, which lost 4 bases and 6 bases, there was a span of 13 bases. The CDR3 has 13 residues. Germline lookup yields CDR1 SGHRS and CDR2 YFSETQ. With respect to this clone: What it recognizes is unknown.

Sequencing used PBMCs. This sequence joins TRBV5-1 and TRBJ1-1, with a possible D match to TRBD1 (5 bases). This TCR came from a man younger than 40 in good health and CMV-seronegative. CDR3 nucleotide sequence: TGCGCCAGCAGCCAACCGGGGGGGTCTGAAGCTTTCTTT. Protein product: CASSQPGGSEAFF.